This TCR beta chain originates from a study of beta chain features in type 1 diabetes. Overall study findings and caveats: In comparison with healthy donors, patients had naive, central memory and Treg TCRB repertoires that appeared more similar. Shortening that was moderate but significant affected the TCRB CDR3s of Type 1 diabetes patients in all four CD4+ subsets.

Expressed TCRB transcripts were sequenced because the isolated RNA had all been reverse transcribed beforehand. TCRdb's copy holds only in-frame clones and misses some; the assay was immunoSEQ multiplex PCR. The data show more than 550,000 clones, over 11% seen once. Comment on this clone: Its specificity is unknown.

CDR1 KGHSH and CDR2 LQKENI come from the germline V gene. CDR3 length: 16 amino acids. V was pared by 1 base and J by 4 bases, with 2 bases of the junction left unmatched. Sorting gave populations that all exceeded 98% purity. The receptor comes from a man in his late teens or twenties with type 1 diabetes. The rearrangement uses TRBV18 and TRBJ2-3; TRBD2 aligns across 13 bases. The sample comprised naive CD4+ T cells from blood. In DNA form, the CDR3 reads TGTGCCAGCTCACCACAGGGACTAGCGGGGCCAGATACGCAGTATTTT. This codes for CASSPQGLAGPDTQYF. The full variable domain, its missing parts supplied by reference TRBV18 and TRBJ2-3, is NAGVMQNPRHLVRRRGQEARLRCSPMKGHSHVYWYRQLPEEGLKFMVYLQKENIIDESGMPKERFSAEFPKEGPSILRIQQVVRGDSAAYFCASSPQGLAGPDTQYFGPGTRLTVL.